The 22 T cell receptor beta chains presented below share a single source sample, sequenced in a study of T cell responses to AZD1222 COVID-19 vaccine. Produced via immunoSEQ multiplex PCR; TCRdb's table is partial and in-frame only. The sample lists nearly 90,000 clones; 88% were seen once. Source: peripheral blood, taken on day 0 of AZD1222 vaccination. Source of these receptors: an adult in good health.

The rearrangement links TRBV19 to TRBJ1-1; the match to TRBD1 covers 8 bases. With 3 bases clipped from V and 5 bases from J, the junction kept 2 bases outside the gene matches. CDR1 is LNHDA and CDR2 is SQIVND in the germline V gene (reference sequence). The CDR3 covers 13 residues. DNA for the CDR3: TGTGCCAGTAGTATCACAGGGGGTACTGAAGCTTTCTTT. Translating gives CASSITGGTEAFF.

This CDR3 reads CASSSRLAGGEQFF. DNA of the CDR3: TGTGCCAGCAGCTCCCGACTAGCGGGTGGTGAGCAGTTCTTC. J is TRBJ2-1 and V is TRBV7-3; TRBD2 matches at 10 bases. CDR1 and CDR2 (germline): SGHTA, FQGTGA. This CDR3 is 14 amino acids long. J lost 9 bases, V lost 4 bases, and 6 bases had no gene match.

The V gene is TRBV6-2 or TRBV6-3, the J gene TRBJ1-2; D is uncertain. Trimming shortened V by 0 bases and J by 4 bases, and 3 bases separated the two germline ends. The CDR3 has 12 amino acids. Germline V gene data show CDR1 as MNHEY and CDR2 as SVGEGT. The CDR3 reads CASSYSGYGYTF. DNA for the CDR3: TGTGCCAGCAGTTACTCGGGCTATGGCTACACCTTC.

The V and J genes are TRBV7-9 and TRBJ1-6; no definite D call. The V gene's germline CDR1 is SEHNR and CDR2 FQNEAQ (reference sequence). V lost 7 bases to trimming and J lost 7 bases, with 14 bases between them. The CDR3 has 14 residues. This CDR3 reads CASIRGMGNSPLHF. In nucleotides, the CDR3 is TGTGCCAGCATTCGAGGGATGGGAAATTCACCCCTCCACTTT.

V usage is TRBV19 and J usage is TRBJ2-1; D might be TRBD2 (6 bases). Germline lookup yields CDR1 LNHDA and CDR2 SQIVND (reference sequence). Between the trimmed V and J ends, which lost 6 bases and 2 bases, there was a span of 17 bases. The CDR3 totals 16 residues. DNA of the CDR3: TGTGCCAGTAGGGTTGAGGGGAGGCCCCCCTACAATGAGCAGTTCTTC. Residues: CASRVEGRPPYNEQFF.

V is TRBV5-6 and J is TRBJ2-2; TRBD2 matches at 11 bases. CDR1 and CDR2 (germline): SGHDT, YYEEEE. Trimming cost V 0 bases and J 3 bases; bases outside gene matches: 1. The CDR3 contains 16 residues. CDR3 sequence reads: CASSLELAGDTGELFF. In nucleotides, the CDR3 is TGTGCCAGCAGCTTGGAACTAGCGGGAGACACCGGGGAGCTGTTTTTT.

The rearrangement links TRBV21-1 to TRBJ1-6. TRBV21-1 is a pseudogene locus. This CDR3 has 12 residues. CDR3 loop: CASSKASSGIHF. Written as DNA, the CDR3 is TGTGCCAGCAGCAAAGCAAGTTCCGGTATCCACTTT.

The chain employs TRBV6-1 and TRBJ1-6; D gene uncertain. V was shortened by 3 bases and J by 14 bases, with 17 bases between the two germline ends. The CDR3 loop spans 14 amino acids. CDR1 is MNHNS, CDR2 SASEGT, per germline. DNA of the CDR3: TGTGCCAGCAGTGATCAGCACGGCCAACGAGCCCTCCACTTT. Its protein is CASSDQHGQRALHF.

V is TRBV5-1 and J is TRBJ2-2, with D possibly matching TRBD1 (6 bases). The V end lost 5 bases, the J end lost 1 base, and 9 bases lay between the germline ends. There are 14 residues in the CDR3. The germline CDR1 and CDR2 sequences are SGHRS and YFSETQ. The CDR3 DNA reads TGCGCCAGCAGAAAACAGGGGAACACCGGGGAGCTGTTTTTT. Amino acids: CASRKQGNTGELFF.

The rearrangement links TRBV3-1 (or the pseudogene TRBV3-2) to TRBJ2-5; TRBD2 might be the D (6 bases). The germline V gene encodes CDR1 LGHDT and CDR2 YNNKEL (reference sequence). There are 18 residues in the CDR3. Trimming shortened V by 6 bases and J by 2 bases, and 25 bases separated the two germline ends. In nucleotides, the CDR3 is TGTGCCAGCAGGGCCACGGGTGGGGGGATGAGTGGGCAAGAGACCCAGTACTTC. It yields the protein CASRATGGGMSGQETQYF.

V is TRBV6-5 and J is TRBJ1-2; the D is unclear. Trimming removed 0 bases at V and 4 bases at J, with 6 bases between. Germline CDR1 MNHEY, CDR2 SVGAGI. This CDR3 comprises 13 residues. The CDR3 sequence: CASSYSTGYGYTF. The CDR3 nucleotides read TGTGCCAGCAGTTACTCGACTGGCTATGGCTACACCTTC.

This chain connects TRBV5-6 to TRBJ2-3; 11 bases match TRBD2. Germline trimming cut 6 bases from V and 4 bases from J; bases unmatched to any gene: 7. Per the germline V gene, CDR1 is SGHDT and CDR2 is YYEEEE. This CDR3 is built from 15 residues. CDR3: CASNRLAGNADTQYF. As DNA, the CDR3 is TGTGCCAGCAACAGACTAGCGGGAAACGCAGATACGCAGTATTTT.

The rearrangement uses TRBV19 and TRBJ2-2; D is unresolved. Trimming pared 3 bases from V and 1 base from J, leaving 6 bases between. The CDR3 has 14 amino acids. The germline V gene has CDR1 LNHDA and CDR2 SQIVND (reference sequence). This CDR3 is CASSMSQNTGELFF. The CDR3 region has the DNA TGTGCCAGTAGTATGTCTCAGAACACCGGGGAGCTGTTTTTT.

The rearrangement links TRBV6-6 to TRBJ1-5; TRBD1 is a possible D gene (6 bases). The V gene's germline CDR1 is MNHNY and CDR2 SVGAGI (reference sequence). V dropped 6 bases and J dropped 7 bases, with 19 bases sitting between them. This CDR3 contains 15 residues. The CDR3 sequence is CASSPPAGAVQPQHF. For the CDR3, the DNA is TGTGCCAGCAGCCCCCCGGCAGGGGCGGTGCAGCCCCAGCATTTT.

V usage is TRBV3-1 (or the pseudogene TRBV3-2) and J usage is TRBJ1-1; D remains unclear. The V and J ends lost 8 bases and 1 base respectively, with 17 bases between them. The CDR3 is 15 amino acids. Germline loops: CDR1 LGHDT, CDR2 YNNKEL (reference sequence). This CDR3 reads CASPSRGAPNTEAFF. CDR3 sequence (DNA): TGTGCCAGCCCTAGTAGAGGAGCTCCGAACACTGAAGCTTTCTTT.

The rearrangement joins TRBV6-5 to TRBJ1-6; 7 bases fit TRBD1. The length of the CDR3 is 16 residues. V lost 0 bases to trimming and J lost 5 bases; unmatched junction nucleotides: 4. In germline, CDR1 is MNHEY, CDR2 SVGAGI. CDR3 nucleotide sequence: TGTGCCAGCAGTTACTCGAAGACAGGGAATAATTCACCCCTCCACTTT. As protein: CASSYSKTGNNSPLHF.

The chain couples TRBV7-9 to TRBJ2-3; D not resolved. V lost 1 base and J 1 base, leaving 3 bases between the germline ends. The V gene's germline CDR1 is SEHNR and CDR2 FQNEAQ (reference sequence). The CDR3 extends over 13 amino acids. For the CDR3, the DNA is TGTGCCAGCAGCTTAGAGGGCACAGATACGCAGTATTTT. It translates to CASSLEGTDTQYF. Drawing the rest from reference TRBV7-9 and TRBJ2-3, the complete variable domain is DTGVSQNPRHKITKRGQNVTFRCDPISEHNRLYWYRQTLGQGPEFLTYFQNEAQLEKSRLLSDRFSAERPKGSFSTLEIQRTEQGDSAMYLCASSLEGTDTQYFGPGTRLTVL.

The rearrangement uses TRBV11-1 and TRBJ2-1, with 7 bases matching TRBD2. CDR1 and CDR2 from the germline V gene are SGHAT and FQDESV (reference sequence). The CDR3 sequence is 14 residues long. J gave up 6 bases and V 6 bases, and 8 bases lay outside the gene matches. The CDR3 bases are TGTGCCAGCAGGCCCGGGGGGAGTCTCAATGAGCAGTTCTTC. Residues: CASRPGGSLNEQFF.

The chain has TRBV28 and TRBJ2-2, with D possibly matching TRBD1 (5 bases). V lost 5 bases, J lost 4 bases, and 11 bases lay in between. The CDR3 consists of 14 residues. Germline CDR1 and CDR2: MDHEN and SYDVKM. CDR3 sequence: CASSRPGRTGELFF. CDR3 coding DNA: TGTGCCAGCAGTCGACCAGGGCGCACCGGGGAGCTGTTTTTT.

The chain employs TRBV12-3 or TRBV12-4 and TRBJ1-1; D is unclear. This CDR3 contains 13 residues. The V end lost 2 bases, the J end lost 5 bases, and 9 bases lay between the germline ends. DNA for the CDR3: TGTGCCAGCAGTTTAAGGGTCAGTACTGAAGCTTTCTTT. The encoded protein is CASSLRVSTEAFF.

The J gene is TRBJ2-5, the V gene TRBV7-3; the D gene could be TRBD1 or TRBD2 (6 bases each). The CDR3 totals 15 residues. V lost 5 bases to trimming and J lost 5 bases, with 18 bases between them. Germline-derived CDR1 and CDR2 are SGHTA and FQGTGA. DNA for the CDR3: TGTGCCAGCAGCACCCAGTCGGGGGCCGGGGAGACCCAGTACTTC. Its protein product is CASSTQSGAGETQYF.

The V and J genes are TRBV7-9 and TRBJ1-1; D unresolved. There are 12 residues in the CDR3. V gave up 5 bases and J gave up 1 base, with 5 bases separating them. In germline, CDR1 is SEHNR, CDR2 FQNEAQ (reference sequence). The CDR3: CASSLSNTEAFF. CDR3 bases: TGTGCCAGCAGCCTGTCGAACACTGAAGCTTTCTTT.